These 15 T cell receptor beta chains share one sample of origin, sequenced in a study of T cell responses to AZD1222 COVID-19 vaccine. Profiled with immunoSEQ multiplex PCR; TCRdb holds only in-frame clones, not every one. This repertoire shows 70,000 to 95,000 clones, approximately 80% found once; its top ten account for 20% to 25%. The material was peripheral blood, obtained on day 0 of AZD1222 vaccination. The source of these receptors is an adult in good health.

This clone was seen only once. This chain uses TRBV2 with TRBJ2-5; D remains ambiguous. This CDR3 contains 13 residues. The V end was cut by 4 bases, the J end by 4 bases, with 10 bases between. Germline-derived CDR1 and CDR2 are SNHLY and FYNNEI. CDR3 residues: CASSAQRRETQYF. The CDR3 DNA follows: TGTGCCAGCAGTGCCCAGAGGAGAGAGACCCAGTACTTC.

Sample share makes this clone medium-sized. The rearrangement uses TRBV19 and TRBJ1-1; D is uncertain. V lost 6 bases to trimming and J lost 3 bases, with 11 bases between them. This CDR3 spans 13 amino acids. Per germline, CDR1 LNHDA and CDR2 SQIVND (reference sequence). CDR3 region: CASRDTDYTEAFF. Here the CDR3 DNA reads TGTGCCAGTAGGGATACAGATTACACTGAAGCTTTCTTT.

The gene calls are TRBV6-6 and TRBJ2-5, with 7 nucleotides matching TRBD1. From germline, CDR1 is MNHNY and CDR2 SVGAGI (reference sequence). J was trimmed by 1 base and V by 0 bases; bases with no gene match: 2. The CDR3 has 15 amino acids. In DNA, the CDR3 is TGTGCCAGCAGTTACTCAGGGACAGTCCAAGAGACCCAGTACTTC. It is translated as CASSYSGTVQETQYF.

The CDR3 protein is CASRQGVGTEAFF. The CDR3 region has the DNA TGTGCCAGCAGACAGGGGGTAGGCACTGAAGCTTTCTTT. This sequence joins TRBV5-8 and TRBJ1-1; 8 nucleotides line up with TRBD1. The ends lost 5 bases at V and 4 bases at J; junction bases unmatched: 4. The CDR3 length is 13 residues. Germline V gives CDR1 SGHTS, CDR2 YDEGEE.

V and J are TRBV2 and TRBJ2-7; weak D call: TRBD2 (5 bases). Germline CDR1 is SNHLY and CDR2 is FYNNEI. The V end was cut by 0 bases, the J end by 7 bases, with 16 bases between. The CDR3 is 15 residues long. For the CDR3, the DNA is TGTGCCAGCAGTGAAGCGCTCGGACTGCCCGGGGAGCAGTACTTC. It translates to CASSEALGLPGEQYF.

V gene TRBV9 combines with J gene TRBJ2-3, with D possibly TRBD2 on 5 matching bases. CDR1 and CDR2 (germline): SGDLS, YYNGEE. Trimming took off 4 bases at V and 8 bases at J, with 14 bases between the two ends. The CDR3 spans 13 residues. This CDR3 is CASSSGFEATQYF. The CDR3 DNA follows: TGTGCCAGCAGCTCGGGGTTCGAGGCTACGCAGTATTTT.

V and J are TRBV20-1 and TRBJ1-4; D not certain. The CDR3 extends over 11 amino acids. V lost 6 bases and J 3 bases, leaving 5 bases between the germline ends. CDR1 and CDR2 from the germline V gene are DFQATT and SNEGSKA (reference sequence). Here the CDR3 reads CSAGSNEKLFF. The CDR3 DNA sequence: TGCAGTGCAGGGTCTAATGAAAAACTGTTTTTT.

V is TRBV30 and J is TRBJ2-2; D remains unclear. The CDR3 is 14 amino acids. V dropped 0 bases and J dropped 5 bases, with 10 bases sitting between them. Germline CDR1 GTSNPN, CDR2 SVGIG (reference sequence). As DNA, the CDR3 is TGTGCCTGGAGTGTGAACAGACAAACCGGGGAGCTGTTTTTT. It encodes CAWSVNRQTGELFF.

The chain couples TRBV5-6 to TRBJ2-1; 7 bases map to TRBD1. V shed 0 bases and J 6 bases; nucleotides not matched to a gene: 6. CDR3 length: 15 amino acids. Per germline, CDR1 SGHDT and CDR2 YYEEEE. The CDR3 coding sequence is TGTGCCAGCAGCTTGGGGGGACAGCAAACCAATGAGCAGTTCTTC. Its protein product is CASSLGGQQTNEQFF.

V is TRBV3-1 (or the pseudogene TRBV3-2) and J is TRBJ1-2, with D perhaps TRBD1 (6 bases). V lost 3 bases and J 7 bases, leaving 9 bases between the germline ends. Looked up from germline, CDR1 is LGHDT and CDR2 is YNNKEL (reference sequence). The CDR3 runs to 12 residues. CDR3 nucleotide sequence: TGTGCCAGCAGCCAGGGGGCCGGTGGCTACACCTTC. Encoded protein: CASSQGAGGYTF.

The chain employs TRBV7-7 and TRBJ2-5; 8 positions agree with TRBD2. V lost 2 bases and J lost 5; bases outside the gene matches: 4. This CDR3 is built from 14 residues. Germline CDR1 SSHAT, CDR2 FNYEAQ (reference sequence). CDR3 residues: CASSLSGSTETQYF. The DNA for the CDR3 is TGTGCCAGCAGCTTAAGCGGGAGTACTGAGACCCAGTACTTC.

This rearrangement joins TRBV29-1 to TRBJ1-1; 8 positions match TRBD1. Germline values: CDR1 SQVTM, CDR2 ANQGSEA. The CDR3 contains 12 residues. The V and J ends lost 7 bases and 1 base, in that order; junction bases with no gene match: 2. DNA for the CDR3: TGCAGCGCGGGGACAGGGAACACTGAAGCTTTCTTT. Residues: CSAGTGNTEAFF.

The table lists this clone with a count of one. The V call is TRBV11-3, the J call TRBJ2-5; TRBD1 matches at 9 bases. This CDR3 has 17 amino acids. With 1 base clipped from V and 5 bases from J, the junction kept 11 bases outside the gene matches. Germline-derived CDR1 and CDR2 are SGHNT and YENEEA. CDR3 sequence (DNA): TGTGCCAGCAGCTTAGGGTCCGGACAGGGGAGATCGGAGACCCAGTACTTC. Its translation: CASSLGSGQGRSETQYF.

This chain uses TRBV3-1 (or the pseudogene TRBV3-2) with TRBJ1-1, with D unclear. Germline CDR1 and CDR2: LGHDT and YNNKEL (reference sequence). Trimming took 0 bases from V and 1 from J, leaving 18 bases between them. The CDR3 runs to 18 residues. CDR3 loop: CASSQELRLRTGNTEAFF. CDR3 DNA sequence: TGTGCCAGCAGCCAAGAACTGAGGCTAAGGACGGGGAACACTGAAGCTTTCTTT.

The gene calls are TRBV27 and TRBJ2-7; D not resolved. The ends were cut back, 5 bases at V and 5 bases at J, with 19 bases in the middle. CDR1 and CDR2 (germline): MNHEY, SMNVEV (reference sequence). The CDR3 has 15 amino acids. CDR3 DNA: TGTGCCAGCAGTACCCGACCAAAAACAAGTGACGAGCAGTACTTC. Translating it yields CASSTRPKTSDEQYF.